These T cell receptor beta chains were read from a single sample in a study of graft-versus-host responses after intestinal transplantation. Libraries were prepared by immunoSEQ multiplex PCR; TCRdb keeps only in-frame clonotypes and omits some of them. The repertoire has 85,000 to 90,000 clones, approximately 90% of them found once; the top ten carry less than 0.45%. These receptors' targets are unknown. Sequencing was performed on unstimulated CD4+ T cells sorted from spleen or lymph node cells, taken before transplant. Receptors originate from a human donor who was the organ donor for an intestinal transplant. The conserved cysteine and the conserved F or W are not part of the CDR3 here.

V: TRBV2
CDR3: ASQGANWDNEQF

V: TRBV12-5
CDR3: ASGLTGVPSYEQY

V: TRBV28
CDR3: ASNKQVSHYEQY

V: TRBV11-2
CDR3: ASSASRLQTTDTQY

V: TRBV30
CDR3: AWSVGTAEGTQY

V: TRBV18
CDR3: ASSLSRTGVSTDTQY

V: TRBV11-3
CDR3: ASSLGGGYEQY

V: TRBV4-1
CDR3: ASSPNRGWSTEAF

V: TRBV5-5
CDR3: ASRSQRGETQY

V: TRBV15
CDR3: ATSRDILRREGPNEQF

V: TRBV28
CDR3: ASSTGGGISYEQY

V: TRBV25-1
CDR3: ASSELGTGRRIQETQY

V: TRBV23-1
CDR3: ASSQGGVDTEAF

V: TRBV19
CDR3: ASSRYTGGVTGNTIY

V: TRBV28
CDR3: ASSPQQNTEAF

V: TRBV27
CDR3: ASSWQGGREKLF

V: TRBV5-6
CDR3: ASSSTGSSSPLH

V: TRBV30
CDR3: AWEDTPAWNTEAF

V: TRBV6-1
CDR3: ASSETRSQPQH

V: TRBV6-1
CDR3: ASSEAGESYGYT

V: TRBV4-1
CDR3: ASSQDTGGRYGYT

V: TRBV29-1
CDR3: SVELPTYEQY

V: TRBV5-4
CDR3: ASSPGGGGVETQY

V: TRBV11-2
CDR3: ASSLVLATITDTQY

V: TRBV7-2
CDR3: ASSPWTSGRNNEQF

V: TRBV7-3
CDR3: ASSQTTGSGEQF

V: TRBV25-1
CDR3: ASSEQGAEGGYT